The table lists the clone carrying this TCR beta chain with a few counts. The antigen is undetermined. Measured with immunoSEQ multiplex PCR; TCRdb has only the in-frame clones, and not every one. The sample consists of about 56,000 clones, around 80% of them appearing once. The sample originates from a study of radiotherapy plus CTLA-4 blockade in lung cancer. Across the study: Disease control was achieved by 31% of patients, and objective responses by 15% to 20%.

The study, taken as a whole, reports: Tumor-derived TCR clones expanded in blood after radiotherapy plus ipilimumab. According to reports, early shifts in blood T cell clones, alongside interferon-beta, forecast response most accurately.

The CDR3 is 22 residues long. The V gene lost 2 bases and the J gene lost 0 bases, with 26 bases spanning the gap. Those with chemo-refractory metastatic non-small-cell lung cancer were treated with focal radiation combined with CTLA-4 blockade using ipilimumab. This clonotype originated in a human donor with non-small cell lung cancer who had a complete response to radiotherapy plus ipilimumab. The source was peripheral blood, collected from a patient treated with radiotherapy plus ipilimumab. The chain is built from TRBV23-1 and TRBJ1-6, with D perhaps matching TRBD1 (5 bases). TRBV23-1 is annotated as an ORF whose role is uncertain. The CDR3 DNA follows: TGCGCCAGCAGTCAACCGGAACAGGTGAGTTTACGTTCGCGCTCCTATAATTCACCCCTCCACTTT. Its translation is CASSQPEQVSLRSRSYNSPLHF.